This paragraph reports one T cell receptor beta chain. Its matching antigen is unknown. TCRdb's copy holds only in-frame clones and misses some; the assay was immunoSEQ multiplex PCR. The table includes approximately 170,000 clones, approximately 90% detected once. This sample stems from a study of T cell responses to AZD1222 COVID-19 vaccine. Whole-study findings and limits: Just six AZD1222 recipients tested seropositive at baseline. Spike-spanning, vaccine-associated CD4 TCRs were dominant at 160-218 and 743-854. Mostly white British, mostly female donors; authors suggested clonal diversity may be underestimated.

This CDR3 region has 13 residues. Trimming shortened V by 4 bases and J by 6 bases, and 13 bases separated the two germline ends. The V gene's germline CDR1 is SGDLS and CDR2 YYNGEE. The material was peripheral blood, obtained 28 days after the second AZD1222 dose. The chain couples TRBV9 to TRBJ1-2; D perhaps matches TRBD1 (6 bases). The receptor was isolated from an adult who received the AZD1222 COVID-19 vaccine. Here the CDR3 DNA reads TGTGCCAGCAGCCCCAGGGGTAGGGATGGCTACACCTTC. Amino acid sequence: CASSPRGRDGYTF.